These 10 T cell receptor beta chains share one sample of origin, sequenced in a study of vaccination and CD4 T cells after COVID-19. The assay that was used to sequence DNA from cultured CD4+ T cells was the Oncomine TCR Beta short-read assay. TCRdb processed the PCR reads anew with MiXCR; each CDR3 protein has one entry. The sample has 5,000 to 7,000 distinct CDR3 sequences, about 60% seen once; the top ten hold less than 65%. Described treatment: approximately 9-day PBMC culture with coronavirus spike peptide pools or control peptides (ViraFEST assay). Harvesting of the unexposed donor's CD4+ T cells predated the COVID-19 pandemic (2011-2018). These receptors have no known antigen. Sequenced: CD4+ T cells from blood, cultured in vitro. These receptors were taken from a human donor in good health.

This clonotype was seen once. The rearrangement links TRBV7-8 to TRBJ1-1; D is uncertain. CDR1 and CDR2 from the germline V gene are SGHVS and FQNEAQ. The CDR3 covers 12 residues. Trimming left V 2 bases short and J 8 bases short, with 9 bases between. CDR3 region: CASSLFAAEAFF. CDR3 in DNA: TGTGCCAGCAGCTTATTCGCTGCAGAAGCTTTCTTT.

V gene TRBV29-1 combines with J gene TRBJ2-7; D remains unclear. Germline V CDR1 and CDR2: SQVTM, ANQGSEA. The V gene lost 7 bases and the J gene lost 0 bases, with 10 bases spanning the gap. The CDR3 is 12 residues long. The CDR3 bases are TGCAGCGCTACGACAAGCTCCTACGAGCAGTACTTC. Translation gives CSATTSSYEQYF.

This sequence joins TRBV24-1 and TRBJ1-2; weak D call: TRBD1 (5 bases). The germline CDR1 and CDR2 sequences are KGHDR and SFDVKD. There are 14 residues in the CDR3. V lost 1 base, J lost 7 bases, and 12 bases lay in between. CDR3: CATSDFPGNSGYTF. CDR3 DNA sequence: TGTGCCACCAGTGATTTCCCAGGGAATTCTGGCTACACCTTC.

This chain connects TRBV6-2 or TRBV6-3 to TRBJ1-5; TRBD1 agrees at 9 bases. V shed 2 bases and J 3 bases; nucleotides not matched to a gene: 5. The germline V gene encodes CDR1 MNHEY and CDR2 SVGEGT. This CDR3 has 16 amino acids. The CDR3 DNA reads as TGTGCCAGCAGTTACCGGGACAGGGTTATCAATCAGCCCCAGCATTTT. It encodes CASSYRDRVINQPQHF.

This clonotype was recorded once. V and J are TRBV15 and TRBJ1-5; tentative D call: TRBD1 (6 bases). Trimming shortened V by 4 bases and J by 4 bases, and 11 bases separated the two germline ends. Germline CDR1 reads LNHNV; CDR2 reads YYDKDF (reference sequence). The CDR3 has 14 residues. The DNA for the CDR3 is TGTGCCACCAGCATTTGGGGGGCGAATCAGCCCCAGCATTTT. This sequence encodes CATSIWGANQPQHF. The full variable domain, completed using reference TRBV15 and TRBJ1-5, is DAMVIQNPRYQVTQFGKPVTLSCSQTLNHNVMYWYQQKSSQAPKLLFHYYDKDFNNEADTPDNFQSRRPNTSFCFLDIRSPGLGDTAMYLCATSIWGANQPQHFGDGTRLSIL.

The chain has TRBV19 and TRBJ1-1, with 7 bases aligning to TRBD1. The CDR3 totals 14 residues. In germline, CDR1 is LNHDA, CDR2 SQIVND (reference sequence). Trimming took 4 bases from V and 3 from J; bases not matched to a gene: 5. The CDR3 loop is CASSSLGTDTEAFF. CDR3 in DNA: TGTGCCAGTAGTAGCCTCGGGACAGACACTGAAGCTTTCTTT.

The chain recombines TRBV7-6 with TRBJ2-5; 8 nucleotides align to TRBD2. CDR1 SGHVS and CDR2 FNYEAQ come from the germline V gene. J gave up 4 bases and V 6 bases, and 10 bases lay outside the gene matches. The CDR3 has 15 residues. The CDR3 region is CASRVGVAGLETQYF. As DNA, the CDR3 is TGTGCCAGCAGGGTGGGAGTAGCGGGGTTAGAGACCCAGTACTTC. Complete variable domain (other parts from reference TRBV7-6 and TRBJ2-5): GAGVSQSPRYKVTKRGQDVALRCDPISGHVSLYWYRQALGQGPEFLTYFNYEAQQDKSGLPNDRFSAERPEGSISTLTIQRTEQRDSAMYRCASRVGVAGLETQYFGPGTRLLVL.

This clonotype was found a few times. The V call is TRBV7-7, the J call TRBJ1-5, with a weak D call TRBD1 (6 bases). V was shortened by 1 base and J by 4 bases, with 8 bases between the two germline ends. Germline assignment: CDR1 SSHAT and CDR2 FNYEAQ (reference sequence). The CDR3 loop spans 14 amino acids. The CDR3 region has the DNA TGTGCCAGCAGCTTAGTGCAGGGGAATCAGCCCCAGCATTTT. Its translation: CASSLVQGNQPQHF.

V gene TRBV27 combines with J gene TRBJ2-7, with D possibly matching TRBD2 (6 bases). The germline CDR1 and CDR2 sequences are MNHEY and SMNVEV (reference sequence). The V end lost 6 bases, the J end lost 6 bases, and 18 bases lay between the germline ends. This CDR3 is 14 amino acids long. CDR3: CASRDGGYPSEQYF. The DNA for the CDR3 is TGTGCCAGCAGAGACGGGGGATATCCCTCCGAGCAGTACTTC.

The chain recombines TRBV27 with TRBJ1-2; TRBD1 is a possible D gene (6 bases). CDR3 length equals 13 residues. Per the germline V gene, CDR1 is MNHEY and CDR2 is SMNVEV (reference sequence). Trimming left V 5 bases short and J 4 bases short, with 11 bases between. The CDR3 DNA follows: TGTGCCAGCAGTGGGACAAAACGCTATGGCTACACCTTC. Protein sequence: CASSGTKRYGYTF.